This TCR beta chain came from a study of T cell changes during pregnancy in multiple sclerosis. CDR3 length: 19 amino acids. Trimming cost V 4 bases and J 0 bases; bases outside gene matches: 10. Germline-derived CDR1 and CDR2 are LNHNV and YYDKDF (reference sequence). The repertoire was sequenced with immunoSEQ multiplex PCR; TCRdb's copy has only in-frame clones and lacks some. The profile shows 85,000 to 100,000 clones, about 92% of them singletons. This TCR was recovered from a female donor with multiple sclerosis, enrolled in a pregnancy study. This rearrangement joins TRBV15 to TRBJ2-1; the match to TRBD2 covers 12 bases. The source was peripheral blood, collected in the first trimester of pregnancy. The CDR3 DNA reads TGTGCCACCAGCAAACCGGGACTAGCGGGTCTACGCTCCTACAATGAGCAGTTCTTC. It yields the protein CATSKPGLAGLRSYNEQFF.